The 6 T cell receptor beta chains presented below share a single source sample, sequenced in a study of T cells in Graves' hyperthyroidism and ophthalmopathy. Researchers amplified the TCR beta CDR3 regions from RNA transcripts. The HTBI primer set served for first-round RT-PCR of the TCR CDR3. MiXCR was run by TCRdb on the multiplex PCR reads, yielding one entry per CDR3 protein. The repertoire holds hundreds of thousands of distinct CDR3 sequences, around 20% seen once, with around 17% in the top ten. Sequenced input: blood. The receptors were sampled from a woman in her forties or fifties with Graves' hyperthyroidism that later progressed to Graves' ophthalmopathy.

This clonotype was counted at least ten times. The V call is TRBV3-1, the J call TRBJ1-1; 8 bases agree with TRBD1. V lost 3 bases, J lost 9 bases, and 3 bases stayed unmatched. Per the germline V gene, CDR1 is LGHDT and CDR2 is YNNKEL (reference sequence). The CDR3 has 12 residues. CDR3 bases: TGTGCCAGCAGCCACGGGACAGGCAAAGCTTTCTTT. Translating it yields CASSHGTGKAFF.

V and J are TRBV27 and TRBJ1-2, with TRBD1 matching 8 bases. The CDR3 loop spans 15 amino acids. Germline V lookup: CDR1 MNHEY, CDR2 SMNVEV (reference sequence). Germline trimming cut 5 bases from V and 5 bases from J; bases unmatched to any gene: 10. CDR3 sequence reads: CASSHGTGAWYGYTF. The CDR3 region has the DNA TGTGCCAGCAGTCACGGGACAGGCGCATGGTATGGCTACACCTTC.

This clonotype was observed many times. The chain has TRBV11-2 and TRBJ1-6, with D tentatively TRBD1 (5 bases). The CDR3 consists of 16 residues. V lost 3 bases and J 5 bases, leaving 14 bases between the germline ends. Germline-derived CDR1 and CDR2 are SGHAT and FQNNGV. CDR3 residues: CASSLGSGPNNSPLHF. Written as DNA, the CDR3 is TGTGCCAGCAGCTTGGGCTCGGGACCGAATAATTCACCCCTCCACTTT.

The rearrangement joins TRBV6-1 to TRBJ2-7; possible D gene TRBD1, 5 bases. Germline loops: CDR1 MNHNS, CDR2 SASEGT. The CDR3 length is 14 residues. The V gene lost 3 bases and the J gene lost 3 bases, with 12 bases spanning the gap. This CDR3 is CASSDPGQIYEQYF. The CDR3 DNA follows: TGTGCCAGCAGTGATCCAGGGCAGATCTACGAGCAGTACTTC.

At least ten counts were recorded for this clonotype. This rearrangement joins TRBV7-8 to TRBJ1-4, with TRBD1 matching 7 bases. The CDR3 spans 15 residues. V lost 1 base and J lost 6; bases outside the gene matches: 5. CDR1 SGHVS and CDR2 FQNEAQ come from the germline V gene. The chain's CDR3 is CASSLVTGIDEKLFF. CDR3 DNA: TGTGCCAGCAGCTTAGTGACAGGGATCGATGAAAAACTGTTTTTT.

This clonotype occurred many times. The chain uses TRBV20-1 and TRBJ1-5; tentative D call: TRBD1 (5 bases). The CDR3 consists of 16 residues. Germline V CDR1 and CDR2: DFQATT, SNEGSKA (reference sequence). Trimming left V 3 bases short and J 6 bases short, with 21 bases between. The CDR3 DNA reads as TGCAGTGCTAGTCGGAGGGGACTCGGAGTTATTCAGCCCCAGCATTTT. Its translation is CSASRRGLGVIQPQHF.